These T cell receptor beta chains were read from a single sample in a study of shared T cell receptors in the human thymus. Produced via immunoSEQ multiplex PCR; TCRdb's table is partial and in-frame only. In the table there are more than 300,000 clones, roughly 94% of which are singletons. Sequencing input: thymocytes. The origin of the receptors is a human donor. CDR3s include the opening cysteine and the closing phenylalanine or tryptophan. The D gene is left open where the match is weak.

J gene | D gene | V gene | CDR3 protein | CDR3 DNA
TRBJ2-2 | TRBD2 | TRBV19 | CASRGEKNTGELFF | TGTGCCAGTCGGGGGGAGAAGAACACCGGGGAGCTGTTTTTT
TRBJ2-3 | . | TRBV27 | CASSLGNQTKTGLFKTDTQYF | TGTGCCAGCAGTTTAGGAAATCAGACAAAGACGGGACTCTTTAAAACAGATACGCAGTATTTT
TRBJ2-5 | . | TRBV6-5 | CASSCSREGTQYF | TGTGCCAGCAGTTGCAGTCGAGAGGGGACCCAGTACTTC
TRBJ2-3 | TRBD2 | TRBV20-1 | CSARELAGEYF | TGCAGTGCTAGAGAACTAGCGGGGGAGTATTTT
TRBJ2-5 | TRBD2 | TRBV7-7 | CASSPRGGETQYF | TGTGCTAGCAGCCCCCGGGGGGGAGAGACCCAGTACTTC
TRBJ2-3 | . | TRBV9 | CASTGVNTDTQYF | TGTGCCAGCACGGGCGTAAACACAGATACGCAGTATTTT
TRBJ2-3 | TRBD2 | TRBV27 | CASRASGIGASTDTQYF | TGTGCCAGCAGGGCTAGCGGGATAGGGGCGAGCACAGATACGCAGTATTTT
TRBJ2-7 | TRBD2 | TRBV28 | CASSPSSPPGTSGYEQYF | TGTGCCAGCAGTCCCTCAAGCCCCCCCGGGACTAGCGGCTACGAGCAGTACTTC
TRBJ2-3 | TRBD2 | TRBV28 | CASSLCGGGRHTQYF | TGTGCCAGCAGTTTATGCGGGGGGGGCCGGCATACGCAGTATTTT
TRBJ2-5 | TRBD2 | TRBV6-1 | CASSEDRAGGPSEETQYF | TGTGCCAGCAGTGAAGATCGAGCGGGAGGGCCGAGTGAGGAGACCCAGTACTTC